Below, 24 T cell receptor beta chains from the same sample are listed, as sequenced in a study of cytotoxic CD8 clonotypes in ibrutinib-treated CLL. Sequencing used immunoSEQ multiplex PCR; TCRdb keeps in-frame clones, though not all of them. The sample includes about 45,000 clones, 65% of them seen just once. Here the sequenced sample was PBMCs, taken after 24 months of ibrutinib treatment. The receptor set was obtained from a human donor with chronic lymphocytic leukemia.

V and J are TRBV6-6 and TRBJ1-6, with D unclear. Germline values: CDR1 MNHNY, CDR2 SVGAGI (reference sequence). With 4 bases removed from V and 6 bases from J, the gap between germline ends came to 16 bases. The CDR3 has 16 amino acids. The CDR3 sequence is CASSSTGGFSNSPLHF. CDR3 nucleotides: TGTGCCAGCAGTTCCACGGGCGGGTTCAGTAATTCACCCCTCCACTTT.

J is TRBJ2-3 and V is TRBV6-4; D is unresolved. The CDR3 has 14 residues. Germline loops: CDR1 MRHNA, CDR2 SNTAGT. The V end lost 5 bases, the J end lost 2 bases, and 11 bases lay between the germline ends. CDR3 in amino acids: CASSPTMSTDTQYF. The CDR3 nucleotides read TGTGCCAGCAGTCCAACGATGTCCACAGATACGCAGTATTTT.

The V call is TRBV7-2, the J call TRBJ1-4, with unresolved D. The CDR3 covers 15 residues. Per germline, CDR1 SGHTA and CDR2 FQGNSA. V lost 4 bases to trimming and J lost 7 bases, with 16 bases between them. The CDR3 region is CASSSARVGGEKLFF. The DNA for the CDR3 is TGTGCCAGCAGCTCGGCCCGGGTTGGCGGTGAAAAACTGTTTTTT.

The rearrangement joins TRBV30 to TRBJ2-2; 8 bases line up with TRBD1. In germline, CDR1 is GTSNPN, CDR2 SVGIG (reference sequence). The V segment lost 2 bases and the J segment 3 bases; nucleotides outside the gene matches: 5. The CDR3 consists of 15 residues. The CDR3 reads CAWSLKDRDTGELFF. The CDR3 bases are TGTGCCTGGAGTCTTAAGGACAGGGACACCGGGGAGCTGTTTTTT.

This rearrangement joins TRBV5-1 to TRBJ2-1; D ambiguous. The CDR3 consists of 13 residues. The germline V and J ends were trimmed by 4 bases and 6 bases, with 11 bases remaining between them. CDR1 is SGHRS and CDR2 is YFSETQ in the germline V gene. CDR3: CASSPFDINEQFF. CDR3 bases: TGCGCCAGCAGCCCCTTTGATATCAATGAGCAGTTCTTC.

The V call is TRBV5-1, the J call TRBJ2-5; 10 bases map to TRBD1. The J segment lost 0 bases and the V segment lost 8 bases, leaving 13 bases of the junction unmatched. The CDR3 is 17 amino acids. Germline-derived CDR1 and CDR2 are SGHRS and YFSETQ. CDR3 bases: TGCGCCAGTACTGGGGGACAGGGGTATGTACACCAAGAGACCCAGTACTTC. Its protein is CASTGGQGYVHQETQYF.

This chain uses TRBV7-2 with TRBJ2-5; D is possibly TRBD1 (5 bases). Trimming took 0 bases from V and 1 from J, leaving 9 bases between them. The CDR3 loop spans 15 amino acids. CDR1 SGHTA and CDR2 FQGNSA come from the germline V gene. The DNA for the CDR3 is TGTGCCAGCAGCTTAGCAGGCCAGGGCCAAGAGACCCAGTACTTC. Translating it yields CASSLAGQGQETQYF.

This clone appeared a few times. The chain combines TRBV19 with TRBJ1-2; D unclear. V was cut by 4 bases and J by 6 bases, with 15 bases left in between. Germline V gene sequence: CDR1 LNHDA, CDR2 SQIVND (reference sequence). The CDR3 is 14 residues long. The CDR3 nucleotides are TGTGCCAGTAGTAACCTACCCCCGGCCAATGGCTACACCTTC. Amino acid sequence: CASSNLPPANGYTF.

The chain recombines TRBV7-3 with TRBJ1-2, with 7 bases aligning to TRBD1. CDR3 size: 14 residues. CDR1 and CDR2 from the germline V gene are SGHTA and FQGTGA. V shed 3 bases, J shed 11 bases, and the junction held 12 bases outside the gene matches. Here the CDR3 DNA reads TGTGCCAGCAGCTTGTTCGGCCTTGGACAGGCGTACACCTTC. Translated: CASSLFGLGQAYTF.

The rearrangement uses TRBV30 and TRBJ2-7, with TRBD1 as a possible D gene (6 bases). Germline V gene data show CDR1 as GTSNPN and CDR2 as SVGIG (reference sequence). The CDR3 contains 12 residues. V dropped 1 base and J dropped 9 bases, with 13 bases sitting between them. The chain's CDR3 is CAWSAGGARQYF. Written as DNA, the CDR3 is TGTGCCTGGAGTGCTGGGGGCGCGAGGCAGTACTTC.

This clone has only one observation. The chain links TRBV30 to TRBJ2-2; 13 bases agree with TRBD2. CDR1 is GTSNPN, CDR2 SVGIG, per germline (reference sequence). CDR3 length: 16 amino acids. The V segment lost 3 bases and the J segment 1 base; nucleotides outside the gene matches: 2. The CDR3 bases are TGTGCCTGGAGCTGGACTAGCGGGGGGAACACCGGGGAGCTGTTTTTT. Its translation: CAWSWTSGGNTGELFF.

V gene TRBV28 combines with J gene TRBJ2-5; D could derive from TRBD1 or TRBD2 (6 bases each). V dropped 4 bases and J dropped 5 bases, with 14 bases sitting between them. Germline CDR1 reads MDHEN; CDR2 reads SYDVKM. The CDR3 runs to 14 residues. In DNA, the CDR3 is TGTGCCAGCAGTTCCCGGAGGGGGTCCGAGACCCAGTACTTC. Translated: CASSSRRGSETQYF.

This chain links TRBV14 with TRBJ1-3; no firm D call. The germline gives CDR1 SGHDN, CDR2 FVKESK. V lost 2 bases to trimming and J lost 9 bases, with 11 bases between them. There are 13 residues in the CDR3. The CDR3, as DNA: TGTGCCAGCAGCCAAATGCGGGCTTCCACCATATATTTT. Translation: CASSQMRASTIYF.

This chain uses TRBV11-2 with TRBJ1-5, with D possibly TRBD1 on 5 matching bases. The CDR3 has 15 residues. CDR1 is SGHAT and CDR2 is FQNNGV in the germline V gene. Trimming removed 0 bases at V and 5 bases at J, with 11 bases between. This chain's CDR3 is CASSLDGGSDQPQHF. As DNA, the CDR3 is TGTGCCAGCAGCTTAGATGGGGGTTCGGATCAGCCCCAGCATTTT.

The chain joins TRBV4-1 to TRBJ2-3; perhaps TRBD1 as D (5 bases). Germline lookup yields CDR1 MGHRA and CDR2 YSYEKL. V was trimmed by 4 bases and J by 8 bases, leaving 10 bases between them. The CDR3 extends over 12 amino acids. The CDR3 DNA reads as TGCGCCAGCAGCCTTCAGGGTGGTACGCAGTATTTT. Translation gives CASSLQGGTQYF.

The chain employs TRBV11-1 and TRBJ2-7, with D maybe TRBD2 (5 bases). Trimming left V 1 base short and J 5 bases short, with 9 bases between. The CDR3 runs 13 residues. Germline-derived CDR1 and CDR2 are SGHAT and FQDESV (reference sequence). In nucleotides, the CDR3 is TGTGCCAGCAGCTTAGTCGGGGTAAACGAGCAGTACTTC. Encoded protein: CASSLVGVNEQYF.

The chain uses TRBV7-3 and TRBJ2-1; possibly TRBD2 for D (5 bases). The CDR3 runs to 15 residues. V lost 2 bases to trimming and J lost 4 bases, with 12 bases between them. Germline V gives CDR1 SGHTA, CDR2 FQGTGA. CDR3 in DNA: TGTGCCAGCAGCTTAGAAGGCGGGTCGTACAATGAGCAGTTCTTC. The encoded protein is CASSLEGGSYNEQFF.

The rearrangement links TRBV2 to TRBJ1-5; D unclear. The CDR3 loop spans 14 amino acids. The germline V gene encodes CDR1 SNHLY and CDR2 FYNNEI. Trimming cost V 4 bases and J 11 bases, with 18 bases left between them. The CDR3 nucleotides are TGTGCCAGCAGTGTCCGGCAGGCCCCAGCGGCCCAGCATTTT. Encoded protein: CASSVRQAPAAQHF.

V gene TRBV29-1 combines with J gene TRBJ1-1; D gene ambiguous. Germline loops: CDR1 SQVTM, CDR2 ANQGSEA. V lost 8 bases, J lost 4 bases, and 17 bases lay in between. CDR3 length equals 13 residues. CDR3 region: CSTHRGLGTEAFF. For the CDR3, the DNA is TGCAGCACCCATAGAGGTTTGGGCACTGAAGCTTTCTTT.

The chain links TRBV30 to TRBJ1-1; unclear D gene. Per germline, CDR1 GTSNPN and CDR2 SVGIG (reference sequence). The V end lost 2 bases, the J end lost 5 bases, and 24 bases lay between the germline ends. The CDR3 extends over 17 amino acids. CDR3: CAWSPSLSRAGGTEAFF. The CDR3 DNA follows: TGTGCCTGGAGTCCATCCCTCTCCCGGGCGGGCGGGACTGAAGCTTTCTTT. Looking up the rest from reference TRBV30 and TRBJ1-1 gives the full variable domain: SQTIHQWPATLVQPVGSPLSLECTVEGTSNPNLYWYRQAAGRGLQLLFYSVGIGQISSEVPQNLSASRPQDRQFILSSKKLLLSDSGFYLCAWSPSLSRAGGTEAFFGQGTRLTVV.

The V and J genes are TRBV27 and TRBJ2-3; 13 positions agree with TRBD2. The germline gives CDR1 MNHEY, CDR2 SMNVEV (reference sequence). This CDR3 is 16 amino acids long. Trimming at V came to 5 bases and at J to 7 bases, leaving 9 bases not matched to a gene. Here the CDR3 DNA reads TGTGCCAGCAGTCCAAAGGGACTAGCGGGAACACATACGCAGTATTTT. Translated: CASSPKGLAGTHTQYF.

This clone was seen only a few times. The V gene is TRBV18, the J gene TRBJ2-7; 12 bases line up with TRBD1. Trimming removed 6 bases from V and 5 bases from J; junction bases left unmatched: 5. Germline CDR1 is KGHSH and CDR2 is LQKENI. CDR3 length: 14 residues. CDR3 in DNA: TGTGCCAGCTCCTACGGGACAGGGGGCAACGAGCAGTACTTC. It translates to CASSYGTGGNEQYF.

The V call is TRBV14, the J call TRBJ1-1; D unresolved. Germline CDR1 reads SGHDN; CDR2 reads FVKESK. The CDR3 has 14 residues. Trimming took 6 bases from V and 3 from J, leaving 14 bases between them. The CDR3 loop reads CASSPVVTHTEAFF. Here the CDR3 DNA reads TGTGCCAGCAGTCCCGTTGTCACCCACACTGAAGCTTTCTTT.

This clone was found a few times. This chain connects TRBV7-9 to TRBJ2-5, with D perhaps matching TRBD2 (5 bases). Germline lookup yields CDR1 SEHNR and CDR2 FQNEAQ (reference sequence). Deletions cut 6 bases from V and 5 bases from J, with 16 bases between. The CDR3 consists of 14 residues. The CDR3 bases are TGTGCCAGCAGTCCGGGGTATGAGGGCGAGACCCAGTACTTC. It specifies CASSPGYEGETQYF. Filled out from reference TRBV7-9 and TRBJ2-5, the complete variable domain reads DTGVSQNPRHKITKRGQNVTFRCDPISEHNRLYWYRQTLGQGPEFLTYFQNEAQLEKSRLLSDRFSAERPKGSFSTLEIQRTEQGDSAMYLCASSPGYEGETQYFGPGTRLLVL.